This T cell receptor (beta chain) appears in the sequencing data of a study of tissue T cells after allogeneic stem cell transplantation. General study points: Tissue-detected TCR repertoire was only partly captured by blood and spleen T cells.

This CDR3 is 13 amino acids long. CDR1 is SEHNR, CDR2 FQNEAQ, per germline (reference sequence). Unmatched junction bases numbered 4, after V lost 6 bases and J lost 6 bases. Adult allogeneic hematopoietic cell transplant recipients with steroid-refractory graft-versus-host disease were prospectively enrolled for research autopsy. Some clones are missing from TCRdb's copy, which holds only in-frame ones; the method was immunoSEQ multiplex PCR. The sample lists 2,000 to 2,500 clones; approximately 58% were seen once. In the case of this clone: The target antigen is unknown.

The receptor was isolated from a male patient aged 60 or older with steroid-refractory graft-versus-host disease after an allogeneic stem cell transplant. Some T cells may have come from the graft donor. The sequenced sample was transverse colon tissue, obtained at autopsy. The chain combines TRBV7-9 with TRBJ2-3; TRBD2 matches at 9 bases. The DNA for the CDR3 is TGTGCCAGCAGAGCGGGGGGAGCTGATACGCAGTATTTT. Residues: CASRAGGADTQYF.